These 22 T cell receptor beta chains were sequenced from one sample in a study of neoadjuvant nivolumab and ipilimumab in lung cancer (TCRdb year 2020). Libraries were prepared through the immunoSEQ multiplex PCR assay. The clones in this table, taken by TCRdb from immuneACCESS, are in-frame only. Not every clone is retained; where verified, under half of the shortfall comes from an unresolved V gene, and the cause of the rest is unknown. This sample gives tens of thousands of clones in total; 89% of them show up just once. 2.5% to 4% of the sample rests with the top ten. In light of the paper, this sample's time point label describes: pretherapy, before neoadjuvant immune checkpoint inhibitors. The input for sequencing was peripheral blood, taken before neoadjuvant nivolumab, alone or with ipilimumab. These receptors originate from an adult with non-small cell lung cancer.

The chain uses TRBV9 and TRBJ2-7; D is uncertain. CDR1 and CDR2 from the germline V gene are SGDLS and YYNGEE. Between the trimmed V and J ends, which lost 0 bases and 6 bases, there was a span of 13 bases. The CDR3 runs 14 residues. CDR3 sequence (DNA): TGTGCCAGCAGCGTAGGGGTAGGGTCGGGCGAGCAGTACTTC. Protein: CASSVGVGSGEQYF.

The chain has TRBV5-1 and TRBJ2-5; 13 bases align to TRBD2. Germline V gives CDR1 SGHRS, CDR2 YFSETQ. CDR3 length: 17 amino acids. V trimming: 5 bases; J trimming: 4 bases; junction bases outside the gene matches: 11. CDR3 in DNA: TGCGCCAGCAGAAGGTCTGGGACTAGCGGGACTACAGAGACCCAGTACTTC. This codes for CASRRSGTSGTTETQYF.

The J gene is TRBJ2-1, the V gene TRBV11-3; 7 positions match TRBD2. The ends lost 5 bases at V and 9 bases at J; junction bases unmatched: 4. The V gene's germline CDR1 is SGHNT and CDR2 YENEEA. CDR3 length: 12 residues. The CDR3 sequence is CASSTGGFEQFF. CDR3 nucleotide sequence: TGTGCCAGCAGCACCGGGGGGTTTGAGCAGTTCTTC. Combining the CDR3 with reference TRBV11-3 and TRBJ2-1 gives the whole variable domain EAGVVQSPRYKIIEKKQPVAFWCNPISGHNTLYWYLQNLGQGPELLIRYENEEAVDDSQLPKDRFSAERLKGVDSTLKIQPAELGDSAVYLCASSTGGFEQFFGPGTRLTVL.

The rearrangement uses TRBV30 and TRBJ1-4; D is unclear. The CDR3 runs to 12 residues. Germline loops: CDR1 GTSNPN, CDR2 SVGIG (reference sequence). V gave up 4 bases and J gave up 5 bases, with 8 bases separating them. CDR3 in DNA: TGTGCCTGGACGTTCGGGAATGAAAAACTGTTTTTT. Amino acid sequence: CAWTFGNEKLFF. Complete variable domain (other parts from reference TRBV30 and TRBJ1-4): SQTIHQWPATLVQPVGSPLSLECTVEGTSNPNLYWYRQAAGRGLQLLFYSVGIGQISSEVPQNLSASRPQDRQFILSSKKLLLSDSGFYLCAWTFGNEKLFFGSGTQLSVL.

The V gene is TRBV19, the J gene TRBJ1-1; TRBD1 matches at 7 bases. CDR1 LNHDA and CDR2 SQIVND come from the germline V gene (reference sequence). The CDR3 totals 16 residues. The trim removed 10 bases at V and 4 bases at J, leaving 18 bases unmatched. CDR3: CATKSHSRGLGTEAFF. CDR3 nucleotide sequence: TGTGCCACCAAAAGCCACTCGAGGGGGCTCGGCACTGAAGCTTTCTTT.

The genes are TRBV15 and TRBJ2-7; D is uncertain. Looked up from germline, CDR1 is LNHNV and CDR2 is YYDKDF (reference sequence). The CDR3 length is 17 residues. V was shortened by 1 base and J by 0 bases, with 16 bases between the two germline ends. This CDR3 reads CATSRVDLGSGSYEQYF. The CDR3 region has the DNA TGTGCCACCAGCAGAGTCGACCTGGGATCGGGCTCCTACGAGCAGTACTTC.

V is TRBV5-1 and J is TRBJ2-3, with 10 bases aligning to TRBD2. This CDR3 comprises 17 residues. Looked up from germline, CDR1 is SGHRS and CDR2 is YFSETQ. J was trimmed by 4 bases and V by 3 bases; bases with no gene match: 11. This chain's CDR3 is CASSYTAGGRNSDTQYF. The CDR3, as DNA: TGCGCCAGCAGCTACACAGCGGGAGGGCGTAATTCAGATACGCAGTATTTT.

The rearrangement links TRBV6-1 to TRBJ2-7, with 7 bases matching TRBD1. Trimming at V came to 8 bases and at J to 0 bases, leaving 7 bases not matched to a gene. The CDR3 has 14 amino acids. The germline V gene encodes CDR1 MNHNS and CDR2 SASEGT. CDR3 DNA sequence: TGTGCCAGCCCCGGGACAGCGAGCTCCTACGAGCAGTACTTC. Amino acid sequence: CASPGTASSYEQYF.

This chain connects TRBV19 to TRBJ2-3, with a possible D match to TRBD1 (5 bases). Germline CDR1 reads LNHDA; CDR2 reads SQIVND (reference sequence). With 11 bases removed from V and 0 bases from J, the gap between germline ends came to 12 bases. The CDR3 sequence is 13 residues long. CDR3: CAARDPSTDTQYF. CDR3 sequence (DNA): TGTGCCGCCAGGGATCCGAGCACAGATACGCAGTATTTT.

The chain uses TRBV7-9 and TRBJ2-1; 7 bases are a match to TRBD2. The trim removed 4 bases at V and 5 bases at J, leaving 17 bases unmatched. The CDR3 loop spans 18 amino acids. Germline V gene lookup returns CDR1 SEHNR and CDR2 FQNEAQ (reference sequence). CDR3 region: CASSSPRLALGIDNEQFF. CDR3 in DNA: TGTGCCAGCAGCTCCCCTCGACTAGCTCTCGGGATTGACAATGAGCAGTTCTTC.

The gene calls are TRBV19 and TRBJ2-1; D is possibly TRBD1 or TRBD2 (6 bases each). Looked up from germline, CDR1 is LNHDA and CDR2 is SQIVND (reference sequence). The CDR3 length is 18 residues. V shed 0 bases and J shed 0 bases, with 15 bases lying between them. The CDR3 loop is CASSIESGAGSSYNEQFF. The CDR3 DNA reads as TGTGCCAGTAGTATAGAATCGGGGGCTGGGAGCTCCTACAATGAGCAGTTCTTC. Looking up the rest from reference TRBV19 and TRBJ2-1 gives the full variable domain: DGGITQSPKYLFRKEGQNVTLSCEQNLNHDAMYWYRQDPGQGLRLIYYSQIVNDFQKGDIAEGYSVSREKKESFPLTVTSAQKNPTAFYLCASSIESGAGSSYNEQFFGPGTRLTVL.

The V call is TRBV7-8, the J call TRBJ2-7; 7 bases fit TRBD1. The CDR3 sequence is 15 residues long. After removal of 5 bases from V and 2 bases from J, the junction contained 9 bases not matched to a gene. Germline V gene sequence: CDR1 SGHVS, CDR2 FQNEAQ. The CDR3 reads CASSAKQGPTYEQYF. CDR3 nucleotides: TGTGCCAGCAGCGCTAAACAGGGGCCCACCTACGAGCAGTACTTC.

The rearrangement joins TRBV28 to TRBJ1-1; D gene ambiguous. Trimming took off 5 bases at V and 0 bases at J, with 13 bases between the two ends. The CDR3 sequence is 15 residues long. Germline-derived CDR1 and CDR2 are MDHEN and SYDVKM. DNA of the CDR3: TGTGCCAGCAGTCCCCCCATCTCCCTGAACACTGAAGCTTTCTTT. This translates into CASSPPISLNTEAFF.

The J gene is TRBJ2-4, the V gene TRBV4-2; the D call may be TRBD1 or TRBD2 (7 bases each). Per the germline V gene, CDR1 is LGHNA and CDR2 is YNFKEQ. The length of the CDR3 is 17 residues. V was cut by 1 base and J by 7 bases, with 20 bases left in between. CDR3 region: CASSQVRAGDSGNIQYF. The CDR3 DNA is TGTGCCAGCAGCCAAGTAAGGGCGGGGGACAGCGGCAACATTCAGTACTTC.

The chain links TRBV9 to TRBJ2-7; perhaps TRBD1 as D (6 bases). The CDR3 consists of 15 residues. Deletions cut 4 bases from V and 2 bases from J, with 16 bases between. Germline V gene data show CDR1 as SGDLS and CDR2 as YYNGEE. The CDR3 nucleotides are TGTGCCAGCAGCCCAGACACAGGGAGCCCCTACGAGCAGTACTTC. Translating gives CASSPDTGSPYEQYF.

The V gene is TRBV7-7, the J gene TRBJ2-1; D is possibly TRBD2 (6 bases). The CDR3 is 14 amino acids. Germline values: CDR1 SSHAT, CDR2 FNYEAQ (reference sequence). The V end lost 1 base, the J end lost 9 bases, and 13 bases lay between the germline ends. CDR3 nucleotide sequence: TGTGCCAGCAGCTTAGATGCGGGATTCGGTGAGCAGTTCTTC. It is translated as CASSLDAGFGEQFF.

The gene calls are TRBV5-1 and TRBJ2-3; no definite D call. The CDR3 length is 15 residues. CDR1 and CDR2 (germline): SGHRS, YFSETQ. V lost 3 bases, J lost 0 bases, and 11 bases lay in between. As DNA, the CDR3 is TGCGCCAGCAGCTCTACTGGAACTAGCACAGATACGCAGTATTTT. This sequence encodes CASSSTGTSTDTQYF.

CDR3 protein: CASSYRTKGGTEAFF. The CDR3 coding sequence is TGTGCCAGCAGCTACAGGACCAAAGGGGGCACTGAAGCTTTCTTT. V gene TRBV13 combines with J gene TRBJ1-1; tentatively, D is TRBD1 (6 bases). This CDR3 is built from 15 residues. V was trimmed by 4 bases and J by 4 bases, leaving 16 bases between them. Per the germline V gene, CDR1 is PRHDT and CDR2 is FYEKMQ (reference sequence).

The chain uses TRBV30 and TRBJ2-5, with D uncertain. V was pared by 0 bases and J by 1 base, with 9 bases between. The CDR3 contains 14 residues. CDR1 GTSNPN and CDR2 SVGIG come from the germline V gene (reference sequence). CDR3 protein: CAWSVSSAQETQYF. DNA for the CDR3: TGTGCCTGGAGTGTATCCAGCGCCCAAGAGACCCAGTACTTC.

The chain is built from TRBV7-6 and TRBJ2-3; D is ambiguous. The CDR3 spans 15 residues. V lost 1 base and J lost 1, with 9 bases in between. Germline V gene lookup returns CDR1 SGHVS and CDR2 FNYEAQ. The CDR3 DNA is TGTGCCAGCAGCTTAGAGGGTTTCGGCACAGATACGCAGTATTTT. It is translated as CASSLEGFGTDTQYF.

The chain uses TRBV9 and TRBJ2-7, with D hard to call. There are 14 residues in the CDR3. Germline V gene data show CDR1 as SGDLS and CDR2 as YYNGEE. Trimming cost V 0 bases and J 5 bases, with 12 bases left between them. Here the CDR3 DNA reads TGTGCCAGCAGCGTAGCTACGGCAGAAGACGAGCAGTACTTC. Translating it yields CASSVATAEDEQYF.

The chain links TRBV7-9 to TRBJ1-1; D unclear. Trimming shortened V by 0 bases and J by 3 bases, and 5 bases separated the two germline ends. Germline V gives CDR1 SEHNR, CDR2 FQNEAQ (reference sequence). The CDR3 has 13 amino acids. CDR3 DNA: TGTGCCAGCAGCTTAGCCCGTTACACTGAAGCTTTCTTT. Its protein product is CASSLARYTEAFF.